A selection of T cell receptor beta chains follows, all from one sample in a study of early T cells in non-severe SARS-CoV-2 infection. TCRdb used MiXCR to reprocess the 5' RACE reads, holding one entry per CDR3 protein. Seen here are 34,000 or so distinct CDR3 sequences, 9% observed once, and the top ten hold less than 15%. The sequenced material came from whole blood. The origin of the receptors is an adult who was a healthcare worker with PCR-confirmed SARS-CoV-2 infection or an uninfected control (not recorded which). CDR3s include the opening cysteine and the closing phenylalanine or tryptophan. A D gene is named only where the DNA matches it firmly. Clone size is given for some rows only: seen once, a few or many times, or a class if the clone is expanded.

many | TRBJ1-4 | 13 | . | TRBV29-1 | CSAVVFGPEKLFF | TGCAGCGCCGTCGTTTTCGGCCCTGAAAAACTGTTTTTT
medium-sized | TRBJ1-1 | 16 | TRBD1 | TRBV7-2 | CASSLALAGGYTEAFF | TGTGCCAGCAGCTTAGCGCTGGCAGGGGGCTACACTGAAGCTTTCTTT
few | TRBJ1-4 | 13 | . | TRBV12-3/TRBV12-4 | CASSGGPNEKLFF | TGTGCCAGCAGTGGGGGACCTAATGAAAAACTGTTTTTT
many | TRBJ1-6 | 13 | . | TRBV20-1 | CSASETTGLPLHF | TGCAGTGCTAGCGAGACCACCGGACTTCCCCTCCACTTT
many | TRBJ2-3 | 11 | . | TRBV6-6 | CASKYTDTQYF | TGTGCCAGCAAATACACAGATACGCAGTATTTT
. | TRBJ1-6 | 16 | . | TRBV4-3 | CASSQVWDLGDSPLHF | TGCGCCAGCAGCCAAGTATGGGATCTCGGGGATTCACCCCTCCACTTT
few | TRBJ1-1 | 17 | . | TRBV7-8 | CASSPLQGPTMNTEAFF | TGTGCCAGCAGCCCCCTCCAAGGGCCCACCATGAACACTGAAGCTTTCTTT
many | TRBJ2-7 | 10 | . | TRBV24-1 | CATKDYEQYF | TGTGCCACCAAGGACTACGAGCAGTACTTC
few | TRBJ2-1 | 14 | . | TRBV5-1 | CASRGLSSYNEQFF | TGCGCCAGCAGAGGGCTGAGCTCCTACAATGAGCAGTTCTTC
medium-sized | TRBJ1-5 | 14 | . | TRBV9 | CASSPGVSNQPQHF | TGTGCCAGCAGCCCGGGAGTTAGCAATCAGCCCCAGCATTTT
once | TRBJ1-4 | 13 | TRBD1 | TRBV6-6 | CASSAQGVEKLFF | TGTGCCAGCAGTGCCCAGGGGGTTGAAAAACTGTTTTTT